The entry below describes one TCR beta chain. This specimen comes from a study of radiotherapy plus CTLA-4 blockade in lung cancer. Clones were sequenced by immunoSEQ multiplex PCR, and TCRdb holds only the in-frame ones, with some missing. The repertoire holds some 78,000 clones, with approximately 86% as singletons. The V and J ends lost 5 bases and 4 bases respectively, with 11 bases between them. Germline CDR1 reads WNHNN; CDR2 reads SYGVQD (reference sequence). The CDR3 sequence is 13 residues long. The V call is TRBV10-1, the J call TRBJ1-2; possible D gene TRBD1, 6 bases. The origin of this receptor is a human donor with non-small cell lung cancer who had stable disease on radiotherapy plus ipilimumab. The specimen was peripheral blood, collected from a patient treated with radiotherapy plus ipilimumab. The CDR3 reads CASSPDSTYGYTF. CDR3 sequence (DNA): TGCGCCAGCAGTCCGGACAGTACCTATGGCTACACCTTC.